This TCR beta chain was captured by sequencing in a study of CD8+ T cells in alopecia areata. Study-level background: Treatment with tofacitinib (6 to 18 months) was followed by 6 months off drug. Notes on the study in general: Tofacitinib delivered significant drops in scalp clonality and in expanded CD8+ clones among the top 100.

cDNA prepared by RNA extraction and subsequent reverse transcription served as the template for sequencing. Using immunoSEQ multiplex PCR, the repertoire was profiled, and TCRdb retains in-frame clones only, with some absent. The data contain tens of thousands of clones, 70% to 85% of them singletons. Treatment described: oral pan-JAK inhibitor, 5-10 mg twice daily. Germline lookup yields CDR1 SNHLY and CDR2 FYNNEI. The V and J ends lost 1 base and 2 bases, in that order; junction bases with no gene match: 4. The CDR3 runs to 15 residues. With regard to this clone: Its antigen is not identified.

The J gene is TRBJ2-7, the V gene TRBV2; 8 nucleotides agree with TRBD2. Sequenced material: CD8+ T cells sorted from blood, taken at roughly week 45, from a patient treated with tofacitinib. This receptor was identified in a human donor with alopecia areata. CDR3 residues: CASSEGSGEAYEQYF. CDR3 nucleotide sequence: TGTGCCAGCAGTGAAGGTAGCGGGGAAGCCTACGAGCAGTACTTC. Using reference TRBV2 and TRBJ2-7 for the parts outside the CDR3, the full variable domain is EPEVTQTPSHQVTQMGQEVILRCVPISNHLYFYWYRQILGQKVEFLVSFYNNEISEKSEIFDDQFSVERPDGSNFTLKIRSTKLEDSAMYFCASSEGSGEAYEQYFGPGTRLTVT.